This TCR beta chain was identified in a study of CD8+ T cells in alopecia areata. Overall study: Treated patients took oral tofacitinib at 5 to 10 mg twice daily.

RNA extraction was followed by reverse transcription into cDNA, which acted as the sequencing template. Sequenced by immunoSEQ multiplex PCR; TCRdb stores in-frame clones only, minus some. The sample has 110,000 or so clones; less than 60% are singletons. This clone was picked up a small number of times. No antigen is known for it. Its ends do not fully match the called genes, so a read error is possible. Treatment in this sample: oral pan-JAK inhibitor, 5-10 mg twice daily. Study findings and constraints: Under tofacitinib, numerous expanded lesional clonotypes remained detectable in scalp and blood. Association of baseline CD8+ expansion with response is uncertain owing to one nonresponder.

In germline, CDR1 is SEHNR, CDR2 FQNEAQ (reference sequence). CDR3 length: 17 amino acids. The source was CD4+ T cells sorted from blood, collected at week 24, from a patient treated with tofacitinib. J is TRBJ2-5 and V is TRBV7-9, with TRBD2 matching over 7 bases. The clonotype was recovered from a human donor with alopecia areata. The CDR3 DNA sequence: TGTGCCAGCAGCTTAGGCGAAGGAGCGGGGCCCCAACAGACCCAGTACTTC. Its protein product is CASSLGEGAGPQQTQYF.